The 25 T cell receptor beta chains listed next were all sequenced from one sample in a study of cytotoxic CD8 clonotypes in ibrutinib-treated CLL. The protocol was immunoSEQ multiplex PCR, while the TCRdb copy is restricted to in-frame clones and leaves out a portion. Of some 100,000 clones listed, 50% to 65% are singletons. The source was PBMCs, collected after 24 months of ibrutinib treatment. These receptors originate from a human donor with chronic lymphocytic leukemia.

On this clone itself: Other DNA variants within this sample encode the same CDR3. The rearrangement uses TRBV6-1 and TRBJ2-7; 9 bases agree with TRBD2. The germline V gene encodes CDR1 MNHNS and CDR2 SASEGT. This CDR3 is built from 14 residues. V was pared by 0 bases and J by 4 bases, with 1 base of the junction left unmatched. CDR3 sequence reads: CASSEALAGYEQYF. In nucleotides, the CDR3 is TGTGCCAGCAGTGAAGCGCTAGCGGGGTACGAGCAGTACTTC.

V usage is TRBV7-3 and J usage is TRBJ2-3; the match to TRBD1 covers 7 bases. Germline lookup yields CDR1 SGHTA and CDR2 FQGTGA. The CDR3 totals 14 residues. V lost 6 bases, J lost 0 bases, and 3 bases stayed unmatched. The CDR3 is CASRLGQSTDTQYF. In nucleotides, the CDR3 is TGTGCCAGCAGATTGGGACAGAGCACAGATACGCAGTATTTT.

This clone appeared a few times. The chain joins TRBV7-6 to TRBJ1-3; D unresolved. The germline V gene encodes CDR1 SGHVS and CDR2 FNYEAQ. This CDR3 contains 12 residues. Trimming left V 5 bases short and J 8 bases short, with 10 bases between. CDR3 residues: CASSTVGDTIYF. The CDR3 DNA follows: TGTGCCAGCAGCACTGTTGGGGACACCATATATTTT.

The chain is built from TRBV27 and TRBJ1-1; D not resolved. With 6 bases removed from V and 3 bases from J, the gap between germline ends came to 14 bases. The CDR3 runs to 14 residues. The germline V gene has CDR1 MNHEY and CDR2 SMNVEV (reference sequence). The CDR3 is CASSPLGRYTEAFF. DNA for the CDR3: TGTGCCAGCAGCCCCCTAGGGCGGTACACTGAAGCTTTCTTT.

CDR3 in DNA: TGTGCCAGCAGCTTAACCCCAACAGGGGATTCACCCCTCCACTTT. Its protein is CASSLTPTGDSPLHF. The chain has TRBV5-6 and TRBJ1-6, with 7 bases aligning to TRBD1. This CDR3 is 15 amino acids long. J lost 8 bases, V lost 2 bases, and 7 bases had no gene match. Germline values: CDR1 SGHDT, CDR2 YYEEEE. Supplemented by reference TRBV5-6 and TRBJ1-6, the full variable domain reads DAGVTQSPTHLIKTRGQQVTLRCSPKSGHDTVSWYQQALGQGPQFIFQYYEEEERQRGNFPDRFSGHQFPNYSSELNVNALLLGDSALYLCASSLTPTGDSPLHFGNGTRLTVT.

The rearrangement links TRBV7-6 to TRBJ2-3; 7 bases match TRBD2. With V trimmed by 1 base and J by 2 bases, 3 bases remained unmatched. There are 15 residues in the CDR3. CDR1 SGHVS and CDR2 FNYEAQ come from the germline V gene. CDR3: CASSLGGGTTDTQYF. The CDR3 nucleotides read TGTGCCAGCAGCTTAGGGGGGGGGACCACAGATACGCAGTATTTT.

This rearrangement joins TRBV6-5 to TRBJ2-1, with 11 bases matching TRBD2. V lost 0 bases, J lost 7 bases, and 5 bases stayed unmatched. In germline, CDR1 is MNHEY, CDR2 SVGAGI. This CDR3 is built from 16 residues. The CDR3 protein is CASSYSIAGGLNEQFF. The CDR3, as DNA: TGTGCCAGCAGTTACTCCATAGCGGGGGGGCTTAATGAGCAGTTCTTC.

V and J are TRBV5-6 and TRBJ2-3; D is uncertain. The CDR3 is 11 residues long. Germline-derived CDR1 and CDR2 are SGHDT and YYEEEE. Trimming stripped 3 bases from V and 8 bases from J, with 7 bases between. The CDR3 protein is CASSYTGTQYF. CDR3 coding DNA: TGTGCCAGCAGCTACACGGGTACGCAGTATTTT.

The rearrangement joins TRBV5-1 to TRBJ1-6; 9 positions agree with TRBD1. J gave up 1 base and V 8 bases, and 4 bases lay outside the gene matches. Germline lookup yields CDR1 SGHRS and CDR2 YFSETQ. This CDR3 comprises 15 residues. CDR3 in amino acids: CASRQGESYNSPLHF. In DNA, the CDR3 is TGCGCCAGTCGACAGGGGGAATCCTATAATTCACCCCTCCACTTT. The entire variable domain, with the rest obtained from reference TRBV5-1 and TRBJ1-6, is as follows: KAGVTQTPRYLIKTRGQQVTLSCSPISGHRSVSWYQQTPGQGLQFLFEYFSETQRNKGNFPGRFSGRQFSNSRSEMNVSTLELGDSALYLCASRQGESYNSPLHFGNGTRLTVT.

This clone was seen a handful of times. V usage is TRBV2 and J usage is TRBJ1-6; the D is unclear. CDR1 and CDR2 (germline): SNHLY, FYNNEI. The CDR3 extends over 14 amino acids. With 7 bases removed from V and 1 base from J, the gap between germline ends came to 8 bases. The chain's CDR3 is CASTGQSYNSPLHF. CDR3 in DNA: TGTGCCAGCACGGGTCAATCCTATAATTCACCCCTCCACTTT. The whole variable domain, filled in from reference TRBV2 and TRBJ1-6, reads EPEVTQTPSHQVTQMGQEVILRCVPISNHLYFYWYRQILGQKVEFLVSFYNNEISEKSEIFDDQFSVERPDGSNFTLKIRSTKLEDSAMYFCASTGQSYNSPLHFGNGTRLTVT.

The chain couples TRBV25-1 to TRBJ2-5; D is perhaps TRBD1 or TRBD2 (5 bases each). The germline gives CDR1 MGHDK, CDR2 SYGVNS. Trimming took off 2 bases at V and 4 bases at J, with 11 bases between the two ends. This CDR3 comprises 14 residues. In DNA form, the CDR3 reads TGTGCCAGCAGTGAAGGGGGTTGGCCAGAGACCCAGTACTTC. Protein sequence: CASSEGGWPETQYF.

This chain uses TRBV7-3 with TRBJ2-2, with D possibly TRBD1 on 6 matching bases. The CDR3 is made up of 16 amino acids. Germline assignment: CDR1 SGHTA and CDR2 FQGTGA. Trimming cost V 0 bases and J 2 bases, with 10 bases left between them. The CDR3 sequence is CASSLTGAENTGELFF. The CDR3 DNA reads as TGTGCCAGCAGCTTAACGGGGGCCGAAAACACCGGGGAGCTGTTTTTT.

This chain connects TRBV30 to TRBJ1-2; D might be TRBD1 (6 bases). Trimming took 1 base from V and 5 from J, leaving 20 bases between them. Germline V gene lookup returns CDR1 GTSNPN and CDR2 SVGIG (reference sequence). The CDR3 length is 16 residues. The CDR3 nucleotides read TGTGCCTGGAGTGGGACAGAATCCGATAACCCATATGGCTACACCTTC. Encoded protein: CAWSGTESDNPYGYTF. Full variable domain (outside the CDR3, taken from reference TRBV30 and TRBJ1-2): SQTIHQWPATLVQPVGSPLSLECTVEGTSNPNLYWYRQAAGRGLQLLFYSVGIGQISSEVPQNLSASRPQDRQFILSSKKLLLSDSGFYLCAWSGTESDNPYGYTFGSGTRLTVV.

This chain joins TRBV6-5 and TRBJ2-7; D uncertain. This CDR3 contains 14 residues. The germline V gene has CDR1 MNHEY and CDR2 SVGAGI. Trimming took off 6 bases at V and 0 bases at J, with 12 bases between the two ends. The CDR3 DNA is TGTGCCAGCAGGATACAACGGCTCTCCTACGAGCAGTACTTC. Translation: CASRIQRLSYEQYF.

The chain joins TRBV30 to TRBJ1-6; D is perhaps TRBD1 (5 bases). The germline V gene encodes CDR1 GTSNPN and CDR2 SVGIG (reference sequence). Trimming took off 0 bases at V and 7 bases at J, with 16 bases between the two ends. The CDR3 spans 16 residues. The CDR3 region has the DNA TGTGCCTGGAGTGTAGTGACAGTGGCGGGAAATTCACCCCTCCACTTT. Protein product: CAWSVVTVAGNSPLHF.

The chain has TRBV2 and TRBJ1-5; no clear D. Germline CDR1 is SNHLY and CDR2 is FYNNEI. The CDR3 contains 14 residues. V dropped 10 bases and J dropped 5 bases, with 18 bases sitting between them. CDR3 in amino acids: CATRPAGLYQPQHF. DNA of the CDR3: TGTGCCACCCGCCCGGCAGGACTCTATCAGCCCCAGCATTTT.

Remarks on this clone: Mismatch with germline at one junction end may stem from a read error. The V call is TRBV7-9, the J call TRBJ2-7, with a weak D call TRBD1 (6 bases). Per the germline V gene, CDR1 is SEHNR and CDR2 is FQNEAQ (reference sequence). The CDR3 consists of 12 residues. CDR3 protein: CASSLGQGIFDF. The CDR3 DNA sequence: TGTGCCAGCAGCTTGGGTCAGGGGATATTCGACTTC.

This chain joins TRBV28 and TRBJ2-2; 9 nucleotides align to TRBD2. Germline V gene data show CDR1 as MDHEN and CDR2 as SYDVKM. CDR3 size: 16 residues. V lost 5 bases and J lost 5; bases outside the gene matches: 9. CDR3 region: CASSTFSGGRTGELFF. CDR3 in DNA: TGTGCCAGCAGTACCTTCAGCGGGGGGCGGACCGGGGAGCTGTTTTTT.

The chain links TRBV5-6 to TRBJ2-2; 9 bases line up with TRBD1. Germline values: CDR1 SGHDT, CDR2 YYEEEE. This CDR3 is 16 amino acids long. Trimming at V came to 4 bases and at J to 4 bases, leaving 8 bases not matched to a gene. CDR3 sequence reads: CASSPGTGSGTGELFF. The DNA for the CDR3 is TGTGCCAGCAGCCCCGGGACAGGGTCAGGCACCGGGGAGCTGTTTTTT.

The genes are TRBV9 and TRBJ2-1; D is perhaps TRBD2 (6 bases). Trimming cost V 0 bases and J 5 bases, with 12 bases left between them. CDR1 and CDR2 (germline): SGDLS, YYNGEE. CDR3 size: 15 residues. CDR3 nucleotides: TGTGCCAGCAGCGTAGCTACGGGACTTCACAATGAGCAGTTCTTC. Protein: CASSVATGLHNEQFF.

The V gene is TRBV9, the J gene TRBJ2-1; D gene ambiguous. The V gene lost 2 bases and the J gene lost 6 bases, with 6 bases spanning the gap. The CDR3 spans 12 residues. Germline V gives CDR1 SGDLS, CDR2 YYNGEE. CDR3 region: CASSVSLNEQFF. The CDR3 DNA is TGTGCCAGCAGCGTGAGTCTCAATGAGCAGTTCTTC.

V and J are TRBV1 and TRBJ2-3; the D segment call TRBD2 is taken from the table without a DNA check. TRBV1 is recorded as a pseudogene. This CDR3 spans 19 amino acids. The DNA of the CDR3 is TGCACCAGCAGCCAAGATCCGCGGGGGGGCGTTCCGTACACAGATACGCAGTATTTT. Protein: CTSSQDPRGGVPYTDTQYF.

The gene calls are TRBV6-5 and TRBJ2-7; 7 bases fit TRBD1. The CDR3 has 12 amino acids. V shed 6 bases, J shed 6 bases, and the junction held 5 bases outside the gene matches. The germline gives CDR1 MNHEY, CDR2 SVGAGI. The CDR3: CASSQTGLEQYF. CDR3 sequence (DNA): TGTGCCAGCAGCCAGACAGGGCTCGAGCAGTACTTC.

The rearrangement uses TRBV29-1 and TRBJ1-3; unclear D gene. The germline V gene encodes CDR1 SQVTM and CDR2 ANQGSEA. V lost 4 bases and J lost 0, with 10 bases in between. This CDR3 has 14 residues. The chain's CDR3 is CSVAPESSGNTIYF. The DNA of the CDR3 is TGCAGCGTTGCCCCGGAAAGCTCTGGAAACACCATATATTTT. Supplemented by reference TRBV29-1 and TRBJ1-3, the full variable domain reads SAVISQKPSRDICQRGTSLTIQCQVDSQVTMMFWYRQQPGQSLTLIATANQGSEATYESGFVIDKFPISRPNLTFSTLTVSNMSPEDSSIYLCSVAPESSGNTIYFGEGSWLTVV.

CDR3 protein: CASRSGLLRETQYF. The CDR3, as DNA: TGTGCCAGCCGCTCAGGACTCCTCCGGGAGACCCAGTACTTC. This chain uses TRBV7-2 with TRBJ2-5; D perhaps matches TRBD2 (5 bases). CDR3 size: 14 residues. Trimming removed 8 bases at V and 5 bases at J, with 18 bases between. CDR1 and CDR2 (germline): SGHTA, FQGNSA.